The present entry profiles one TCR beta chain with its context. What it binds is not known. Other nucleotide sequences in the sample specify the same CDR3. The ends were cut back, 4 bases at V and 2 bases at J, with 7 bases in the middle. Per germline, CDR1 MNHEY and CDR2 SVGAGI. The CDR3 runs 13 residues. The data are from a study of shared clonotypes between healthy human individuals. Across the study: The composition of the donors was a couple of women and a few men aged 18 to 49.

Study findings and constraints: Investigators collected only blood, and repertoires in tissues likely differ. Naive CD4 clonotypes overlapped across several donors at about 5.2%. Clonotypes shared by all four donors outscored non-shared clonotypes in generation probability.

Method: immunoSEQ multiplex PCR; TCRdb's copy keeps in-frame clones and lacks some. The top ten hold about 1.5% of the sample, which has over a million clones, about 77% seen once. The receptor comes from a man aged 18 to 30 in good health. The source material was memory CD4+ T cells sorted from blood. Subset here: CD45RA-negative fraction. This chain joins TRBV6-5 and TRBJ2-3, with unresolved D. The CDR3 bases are TGTGCCAGCAGTTCTACAGACACAGATACGCAGTATTTT. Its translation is CASSSTDTDTQYF.